A selection of T cell receptor beta chains follows, all from one sample in a study of cytomegalovirus exposure and HLA in healthy donors. The method was immunoSEQ multiplex PCR; TCRdb's version includes in-frame clones alone and lacks a portion of them. The sample consists of 100,000 to 150,000 clones, about 76% of them appearing once. Input material: PBMCs. All receptors come from a man aged 18 to 35 in good health and CMV-seronegative. Both conserved end residues are part of each CDR3. The order of the fields is V gene, D gene, J gene, clone size, CDR3 protein, CDR3 DNA. A D gene is named only where the DNA matches it firmly. A clone size is listed for some rows: how often the clone was seen (once, few, many), or a class if it is expanded.

>TRBV11-2|-|TRBJ2-7|-
CASRRAGGPNEQYF
TGTGCCAGCAGGCGCGCCGGGGGGCCGAACGAGCAGTACTTC
>TRBV6-6|-|TRBJ2-7|-
CASSPPTGRSYEQYF
TGTGCCAGCAGCCCACCGACAGGCCGCTCCTACGAGCAGTACTTC
>TRBV7-3|TRBD1|TRBJ1-2|-
CASSSPGQGLSGYTF
TGTGCCAGCAGCTCCCCGGGACAGGGTTTAAGTGGCTACACCTTC
>TRBV18|TRBD1|TRBJ2-2|-
CASSPRTGKAGELFF
TGTGCCAGCTCACCAAGGACAGGGAAGGCCGGGGAGCTGTTTTTT
>TRBV6-5|-|TRBJ1-2|once
CASSYSGSTNYGYTF
TGTGCCAGCAGTTACTCAGGGAGTACTAACTATGGCTACACCTTC
>TRBV7-9|-|TRBJ1-1|-
CASSQGGAKNTEAFF
TGTGCCAGCAGCCAAGGAGGGGCAAAAAACACTGAAGCTTTCTTT
>TRBV5-1|-|TRBJ1-1|-
CASSFGRGLPTEAFF
TGCGCCAGCAGCTTCGGACGAGGGCTACCCACTGAAGCTTTCTTT
>TRBV5-4|TRBD1|TRBJ1-2|-
CASSPPDRGNYGYTF
TGTGCCAGCAGCCCCCCGGACAGGGGCAACTATGGCTACACCTTC
>TRBV6-5|TRBD1|TRBJ1-3|-
CASRPTGDIGNTIYF
TGTGCCAGCAGACCTACAGGGGATATCGGGAACACCATATATTTT
>TRBV5-1|-|TRBJ1-5|-
CASSPGEKSNQPQHF
TGCGCCAGCAGCCCAGGGGAGAAAAGCAATCAGCCCCAGCATTTT
>TRBV19|-|TRBJ1-5|-
CASQRQEPLSFSNQPQHF
TGTGCCAGCCAACGACAGGAACCTTTAAGTTTTAGCAATCAGCCCCAGCATTTT
>TRBV19|-|TRBJ1-2|once
CASSRGTPRGYTF
TGTGCCAGTAGTCGGGGGACCCCTAGGGGCTACACCTTC
>TRBV6-1|-|TRBJ1-5|-
CASSEMRNQPQHF
TGTGCCAGCAGTGAAATGAGGAATCAGCCCCAGCATTTT
>TRBV9|-|TRBJ2-5|-
CASSVTGSQETQYF
TGTGCCAGCAGCGTAACAGGGAGCCAAGAGACCCAGTACTTC
>TRBV7-2|-|TRBJ1-4|-
CASSLISGASYEKLFF
TGTGCCAGCAGCTTAATATCAGGGGCGTCTTATGAAAAACTGTTTTTT
>TRBV6-1|-|TRBJ2-7|-
CASRGPAGYEQYF
TGTGCCAGCAGAGGTCCAGCCGGGTACGAGCAGTACTTC
>TRBV20-1|-|TRBJ2-5|-
CSAARETQYF
TGCAGTGCGGCACGTGAGACCCAGTACTTC
>TRBV2|-|TRBJ1-2|-
CASTQQGHYGYTF
TGTGCCAGCACACAACAGGGCCACTATGGCTACACCTTC
>TRBV7-9|-|TRBJ2-7|-
CASSLSRGSNYEQYF
TGTGCCAGCAGCTTGAGCAGGGGAAGCAACTACGAGCAGTACTTC
>TRBV30|-|TRBJ1-6|-
CAWRLPTGWRLHF
TGTGCCTGGAGGCTTCCGACAGGCTGGCGCCTCCACTTT
>TRBV7-2|-|TRBJ2-7|-
CASSSYRGSSYEQYF
TGTGCCAGCAGCTCGTACAGAGGGTCCTCCTACGAGCAGTACTTC
>TRBV10-3|-|TRBJ1-6|-
CAITGDGNSPLHF
TGTGCCATCACGGGGGACGGGAATTCACCCCTCCACTTT
>TRBV4-1|-|TRBJ1-2|-
CASSQDFGGYTF
TGCGCCAGCAGCCAGGACTTTGGTGGCTACACCTTC
>TRBV19|TRBD1|TRBJ2-1|-
CASRRDRRRSYNEQFF
TGTGCCAGTAGGCGGGACAGGAGACGCTCCTACAATGAGCAGTTCTTC
>TRBV25-1|-|TRBJ1-6|once
CASSEFEGGHSPLHF
TGTGCCAGCAGTGAGTTCGAGGGGGGGCATTCACCCCTCCACTTT
>TRBV2|-|TRBJ1-5|once
CASSPIQGSQPQHF
TGTGCCAGCAGTCCAATACAGGGTTCCCAGCCCCAGCATTTT
>TRBV14|-|TRBJ1-2|-
CASSQTRTGFQGYTF
TGTGCCAGCAGCCAAACACGGACGGGGTTCCAGGGCTACACCTTC
>TRBV27|TRBD1|TRBJ1-2|-
CASSFLGQGRFKEGYTF
TGTGCCAGCAGTTTCCTTGGACAGGGGCGATTTAAAGAGGGCTACACCTTC
>TRBV13|-|TRBJ1-1|-
CASSPRGYTTEAFF
TGTGCCAGCAGCCCAAGGGGGTATACAACTGAAGCTTTCTTT
>TRBV9|-|TRBJ1-5|-
CASSVAGMRNQPQHF
TGTGCCAGCAGCGTAGCAGGGATGCGCAATCAGCCCCAGCATTTT
>TRBV10-3|TRBD1|TRBJ2-7|-
CAISGVGRGSDEQYF
TGTGCCATCAGTGGGGTGGGCAGGGGGTCTGACGAGCAGTACTTC
>TRBV5-1|-|TRBJ1-2|-
CASSFDRLYGYTF
TGCGCCAGCAGCTTCGACCGACTATATGGCTACACCTTC
>TRBV9|TRBD2|TRBJ2-1|-
CASSVRRGGPNEQFF
TGTGCCAGCAGCGTCCGTCGGGGGGGCCCCAATGAGCAGTTCTTC
>TRBV6-1|-|TRBJ2-1|-
CASSESSGKNYNEQFF
TGTGCCAGCAGTGAATCTTCGGGGAAAAACTACAATGAGCAGTTCTTC
>TRBV19|-|TRBJ1-1|-
CASSLNRQHNTEAFF
TGTGCCAGTAGTCTCAATCGACAGCATAACACTGAAGCTTTCTTT
>TRBV25-1|-|TRBJ2-1|-
CASSESLDTYNEQFF
TGTGCCAGCAGTGAATCCCTCGACACCTACAATGAGCAGTTCTTC
>TRBV28|-|TRBJ1-5|-
CASSLPGRRVQPQHF
TGTGCCAGCAGTTTACCCGGGAGACGGGTTCAGCCCCAGCATTTT
>TRBV7-6|-|TRBJ1-1|-
CASSADSYTEAFF
TGTGCCAGCAGCGCAGACTCCTACACTGAAGCTTTCTTT
>TRBV30|-|TRBJ1-1|-
CAWSVPRAGAFF
TGTGCCTGGAGTGTACCCAGGGCCGGAGCTTTCTTT
>TRBV2|TRBD1|TRBJ2-3|-
CASRLLGQRVTDTQYF
TGTGCCAGCAGGTTGTTGGGACAGCGAGTCACAGATACGCAGTATTTT
>TRBV5-8|-|TRBJ1-5|-
CASSLAIVLDQPQHF
TGTGCCAGCAGCTTGGCCATAGTCCTTGATCAGCCCCAGCATTTT
>TRBV20-1|-|TRBJ2-7|-
CSARDRIF
TGCAGTGCTAGAGACAGGATCTTC
>TRBV11-2|TRBD1|TRBJ1-4|-
CASSLVYKWRGQDNEKLFF
TGTGCCAGCAGCTTAGTTTATAAATGGCGCGGACAGGATAATGAAAAACTGTTTTTT
>TRBV6-1|-|TRBJ1-1|-
CASSIDRPEEAFF
TGTGCCAGCAGTATCGACAGGCCTGAGGAAGCTTTCTTT
>TRBV7-2|TRBD1|TRBJ1-2|-
CASSLTLGQVYPKTYGYTF
TGTGCCAGCAGCCTAACTCTCGGACAGGTTTACCCCAAGACCTATGGCTACACCTTC
>TRBV28|-|TRBJ2-1|-
CASSFRGSGQFF
TGTGCCAGCAGTTTTCGGGGATCCGGGCAGTTCTTC
>TRBV6-5|-|TRBJ1-2|-
CATRTGLFGYTF
TGTGCCACCAGAACAGGGCTCTTCGGCTACACCTTC
>TRBV14|-|TRBJ2-7|few
CASSQASYEQYF
TGTGCCAGCAGCCAAGCTTCCTACGAGCAGTACTTC
>TRBV7-9|TRBD1|TRBJ2-5|-
CASSFGKGQGGETQYF
TGTGCCAGCAGCTTCGGGAAGGGACAGGGAGGGGAGACCCAGTACTTC
>TRBV6-5|-|TRBJ1-1|few
CASTGVNTEAFF
TGTGCCAGTACGGGAGTGAACACTGAAGCTTTCTTT
>TRBV27|TRBD1|TRBJ2-7|-
CASSHGGQGAYEQYF
TGTGCCAGCAGCCACGGGGGACAGGGGGCATACGAGCAGTACTTC
>TRBV27|TRBD1|TRBJ2-7|-
CASSPGRQGFEQYF
TGTGCCAGCAGTCCGGGACGACAGGGTTTCGAGCAGTACTTC
>TRBV19|TRBD2|TRBJ2-5|-
CASNIGGGARETQYF
TGTGCCAGTAATATTGGCGGGGGGGCCCGTGAGACCCAGTACTTC
>TRBV30|-|TRBJ2-2|-
CAWGRARKTGELFF
TGTGCCTGGGGCCGCGCGCGGAAAACCGGGGAGCTGTTTTTT
>TRBV6-5|-|TRBJ1-6|-
CASSYRRYNSPLHF
TGTGCCAGCAGTTACCGCAGGTATAATTCACCCCTCCACTTT
>TRBV5-1|TRBD1|TRBJ2-2|-
CASHGQGANTGELFF
TGCGCCAGTCACGGACAGGGGGCGAACACCGGGGAGCTGTTTTTT
>TRBV29-1|-|TRBJ2-1|-
CSVEIGWQDNEQFF
TGCAGCGTTGAAATTGGGTGGCAGGACAATGAGCAGTTCTTC
>TRBV29-1|-|TRBJ2-7|-
CSAEGEGSEQYF
TGCAGTGCCGAGGGGGAGGGGTCCGAGCAGTACTTC
>TRBV5-1|-|TRBJ2-5|-
CASSLAYQETQYF
TGCGCCAGCAGCTTGGCGTACCAAGAGACCCAGTACTTC